The 2 T cell receptor beta chains listed next were all sequenced from one sample in a study of control samples from healthy donors and cancer patients (TCRdb year 2020). Receptor amplification or capture employed the immunoSEQ multiplex PCR assay. TCRdb provides this immuneACCESS table in a form limited to in-frame rearrangements. Some clones are lacking; in checked studies, under half of them reflect an unresolved V gene, and why the rest are absent is not known. This sample holds some 150,000 clones; approximately 96% were observed only once. The top ten clones comprise 0.85% to 1.3% of the sample. Sequenced input: blood. The receptor source for this set is a woman aged 25 to 39 in good health.

The J gene is TRBJ1-6, the V gene TRBV19, with a weak D call TRBD1 (5 bases). The CDR3 runs to 15 residues. Between the trimmed V and J ends, which lost 1 base and 7 bases, there was a span of 11 bases. Germline V gives CDR1 LNHDA, CDR2 SQIVND (reference sequence). DNA for the CDR3: TGTGCCAGTAGTATAGGGGGGGGGATGAATTCACCCCTCCACTTT. Its protein is CASSIGGGMNSPLHF. The complete variable domain, with remaining parts taken from reference TRBV19 and TRBJ1-6, reads DGGITQSPKYLFRKEGQNVTLSCEQNLNHDAMYWYRQDPGQGLRLIYYSQIVNDFQKGDIAEGYSVSREKKESFPLTVTSAQKNPTAFYLCASSIGGGMNSPLHFGNGTRLTVT.

The chain links TRBV6-5 to TRBJ2-7, with 8 bases that match TRBD1. CDR1 is MNHEY and CDR2 is SVGAGI in the germline V gene. The CDR3 loop spans 14 amino acids. Trimming removed 5 bases from V and 7 bases from J; junction bases left unmatched: 10. The CDR3 sequence is CASSRTGIDLEQYF. CDR3 nucleotides: TGTGCCAGCAGTCGGACAGGGATAGATTTGGAGCAGTACTTC.